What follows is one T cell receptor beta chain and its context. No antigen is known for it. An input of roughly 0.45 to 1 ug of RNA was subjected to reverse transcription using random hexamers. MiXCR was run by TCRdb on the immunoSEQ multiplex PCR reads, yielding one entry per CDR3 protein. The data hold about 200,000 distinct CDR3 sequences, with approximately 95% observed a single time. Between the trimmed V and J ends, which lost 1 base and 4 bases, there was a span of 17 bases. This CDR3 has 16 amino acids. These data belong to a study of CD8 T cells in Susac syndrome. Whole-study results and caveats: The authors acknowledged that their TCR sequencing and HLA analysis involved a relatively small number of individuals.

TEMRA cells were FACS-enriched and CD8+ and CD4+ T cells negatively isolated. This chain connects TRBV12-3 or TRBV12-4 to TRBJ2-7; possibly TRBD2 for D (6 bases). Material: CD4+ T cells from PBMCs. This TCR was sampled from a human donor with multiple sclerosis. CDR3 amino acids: CASSLGLRAGRYEQYF. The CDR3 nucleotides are TGTGCCAGCAGTTTAGGCCTCCGTGCGGGGCGGTACGAGCAGTACTTC.